This T cell receptor beta chain was recovered during a study of identical twins. Overall study findings and caveats: Carriage of fewer insertions was seen in abundant cord blood beta clonotypes, whereas memory repertoires showed none. Some out-of-frame alpha sequences were shared by twins, and these showed excess low generation probability.

This clonotype has ten or more counts. As yet, its antigen is unknown. TCRdb fed the 5' RACE reads into MiXCR, producing one record per CDR3 protein. Of about 900,000 distinct CDR3 sequences in the sample, 12% were seen once. Donors uniformly comprised healthy Caucasians. These data also featured in a second study, about yellow fever vaccine responses in identical twins.

Sequencing was performed on PBMCs. This clonotype was obtained from a woman under 30 in good health.

CDR3 protein: CASSKEGTVYGYTF. As DNA, the CDR3 is TGTGCCAGCAGCAAAGAGGGGACAGTCTATGGCTACACCTTC. The chain recombines TRBV21-1 with TRBJ1-2; no check of the table's D call, TRBD1, against the DNA was made. TRBV21-1 is reported as a pseudogene. The CDR3 is 14 amino acids.